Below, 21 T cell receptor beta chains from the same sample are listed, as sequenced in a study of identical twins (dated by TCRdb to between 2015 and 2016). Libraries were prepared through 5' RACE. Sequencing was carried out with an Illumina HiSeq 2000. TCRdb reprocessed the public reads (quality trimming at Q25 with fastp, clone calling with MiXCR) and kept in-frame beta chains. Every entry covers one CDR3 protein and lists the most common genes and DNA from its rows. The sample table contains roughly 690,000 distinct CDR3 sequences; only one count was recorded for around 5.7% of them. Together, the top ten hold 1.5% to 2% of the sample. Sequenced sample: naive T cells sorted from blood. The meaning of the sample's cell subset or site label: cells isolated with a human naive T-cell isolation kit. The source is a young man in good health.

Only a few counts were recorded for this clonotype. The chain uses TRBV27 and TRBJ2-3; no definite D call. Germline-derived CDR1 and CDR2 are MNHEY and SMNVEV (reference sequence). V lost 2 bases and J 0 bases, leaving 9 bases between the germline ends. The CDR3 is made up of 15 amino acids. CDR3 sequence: CASSLLKTSTDTQYF. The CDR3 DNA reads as TGTGCCAGCAGTTTACTCAAGACTAGCACAGATACGCAGTATTTT.

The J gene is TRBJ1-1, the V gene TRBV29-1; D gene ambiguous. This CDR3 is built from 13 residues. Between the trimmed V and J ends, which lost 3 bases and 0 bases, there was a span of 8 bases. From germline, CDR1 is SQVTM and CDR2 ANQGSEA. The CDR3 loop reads CSVDTTMNTEAFF. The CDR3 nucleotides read TGCAGCGTTGATACGACTATGAACACTGAAGCTTTCTTT.

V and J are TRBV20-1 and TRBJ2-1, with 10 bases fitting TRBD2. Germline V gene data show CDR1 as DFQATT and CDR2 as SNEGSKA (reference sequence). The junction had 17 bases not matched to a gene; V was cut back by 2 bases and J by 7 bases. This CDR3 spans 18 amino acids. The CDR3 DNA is TGCAGTGCTAGATATCTTAGGCTAGCGGGAGTCAGAGTTAATGAGCAGTTCTTC. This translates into CSARYLRLAGVRVNEQFF.

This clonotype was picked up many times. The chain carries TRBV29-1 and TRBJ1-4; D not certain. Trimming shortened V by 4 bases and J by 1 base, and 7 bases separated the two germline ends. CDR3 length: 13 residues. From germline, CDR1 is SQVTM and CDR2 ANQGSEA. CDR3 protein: CSVVGVTNEKLFF. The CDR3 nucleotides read TGCAGCGTTGTCGGCGTAACTAATGAAAAACTGTTTTTT.

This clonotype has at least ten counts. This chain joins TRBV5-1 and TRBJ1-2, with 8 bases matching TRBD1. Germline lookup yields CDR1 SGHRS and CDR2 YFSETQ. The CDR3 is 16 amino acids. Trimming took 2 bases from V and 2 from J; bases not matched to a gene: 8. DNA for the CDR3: TGCGCCAGCAGCTTTTCTTACAGGGGGAGCAACTATGGCTACACCTTC. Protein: CASSFSYRGSNYGYTF.

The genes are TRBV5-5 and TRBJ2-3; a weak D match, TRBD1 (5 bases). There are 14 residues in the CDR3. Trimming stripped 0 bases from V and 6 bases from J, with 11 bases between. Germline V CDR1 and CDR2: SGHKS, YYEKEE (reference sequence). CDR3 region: CASSLANRLDTQYF. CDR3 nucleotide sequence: TGTGCCAGCAGCTTGGCTAACAGGCTCGATACGCAGTATTTT.

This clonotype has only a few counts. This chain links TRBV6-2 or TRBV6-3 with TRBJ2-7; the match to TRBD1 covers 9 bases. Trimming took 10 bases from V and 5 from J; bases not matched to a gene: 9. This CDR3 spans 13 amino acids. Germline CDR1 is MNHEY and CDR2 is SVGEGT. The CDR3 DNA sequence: TGTGCCACCCGCCTGACAGGGGGGGACGAGCAGTACTTC. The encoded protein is CATRLTGGDEQYF.

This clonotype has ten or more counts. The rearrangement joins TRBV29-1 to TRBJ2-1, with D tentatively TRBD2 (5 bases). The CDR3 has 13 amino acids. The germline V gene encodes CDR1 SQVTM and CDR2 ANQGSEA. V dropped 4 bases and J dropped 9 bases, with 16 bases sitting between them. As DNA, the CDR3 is TGCAGCGTTGGAGGGCACACGGGGAGTGAGCAGTTCTTC. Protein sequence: CSVGGHTGSEQFF.

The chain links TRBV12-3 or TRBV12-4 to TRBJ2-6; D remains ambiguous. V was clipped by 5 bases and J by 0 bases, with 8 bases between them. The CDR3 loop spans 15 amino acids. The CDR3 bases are TGTGCCAGCAGTCCGGGTCGCTCTGGGGCCAACGTCCTGACTTTC. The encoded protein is CASSPGRSGANVLTF.

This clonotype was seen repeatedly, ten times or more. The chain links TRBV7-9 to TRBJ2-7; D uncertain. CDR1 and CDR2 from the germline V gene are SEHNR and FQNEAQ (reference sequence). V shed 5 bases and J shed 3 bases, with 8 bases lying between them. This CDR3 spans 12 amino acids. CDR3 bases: TGTGCCAGCAGCCCCTACAACTACGAGCAGTACTTC. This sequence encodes CASSPYNYEQYF.

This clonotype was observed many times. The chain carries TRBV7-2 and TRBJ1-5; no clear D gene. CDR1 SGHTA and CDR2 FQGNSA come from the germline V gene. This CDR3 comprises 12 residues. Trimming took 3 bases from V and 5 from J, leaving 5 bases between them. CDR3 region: CASSFKDQPQHF. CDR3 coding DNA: TGTGCCAGCAGCTTTAAAGATCAGCCCCAGCATTTT.

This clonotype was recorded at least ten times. CDR3 sequence (DNA): TGCAGTGCTGCCCTCCGGACGCCACCCGGTGAGCAGTTCTTC. Amino acids: CSAALRTPPGEQFF. The V call is TRBV20-1, the J call TRBJ2-1; D is uncertain. Germline lookup yields CDR1 DFQATT and CDR2 SNEGSKA (reference sequence). V dropped 5 bases and J dropped 9 bases, with 20 bases sitting between them. The CDR3 runs to 14 residues.

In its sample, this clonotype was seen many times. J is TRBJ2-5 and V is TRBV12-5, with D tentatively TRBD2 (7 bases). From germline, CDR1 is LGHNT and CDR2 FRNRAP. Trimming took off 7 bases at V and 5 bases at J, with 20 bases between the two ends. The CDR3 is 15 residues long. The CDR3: CASAHPPEGGETQYF. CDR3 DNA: TGTGCTAGTGCCCATCCACCCGAGGGGGGGGAGACCCAGTACTTC.

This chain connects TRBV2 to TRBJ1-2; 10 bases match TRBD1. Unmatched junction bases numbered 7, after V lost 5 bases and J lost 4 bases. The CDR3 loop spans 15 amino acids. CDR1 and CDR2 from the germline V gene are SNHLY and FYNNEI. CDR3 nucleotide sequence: TGTGCCAGCAGTCCCCGGGACAGGGGCAGCTATGGCTACACCTTC. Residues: CASSPRDRGSYGYTF.

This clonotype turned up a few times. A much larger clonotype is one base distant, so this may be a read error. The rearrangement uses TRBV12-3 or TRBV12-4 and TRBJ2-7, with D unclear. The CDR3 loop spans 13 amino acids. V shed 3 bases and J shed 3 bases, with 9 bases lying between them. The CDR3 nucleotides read TGTGCCAGCAGTTTTGGGCAGATCTACGAGCAGTACTTC. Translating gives CASSFGQIYEQYF.

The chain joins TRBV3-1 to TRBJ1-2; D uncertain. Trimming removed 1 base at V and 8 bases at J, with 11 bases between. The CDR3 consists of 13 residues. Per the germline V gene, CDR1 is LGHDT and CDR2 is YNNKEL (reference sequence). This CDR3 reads CASSQVAVQGYTF. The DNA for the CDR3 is TGTGCCAGCAGCCAAGTGGCAGTCCAAGGCTACACCTTC.

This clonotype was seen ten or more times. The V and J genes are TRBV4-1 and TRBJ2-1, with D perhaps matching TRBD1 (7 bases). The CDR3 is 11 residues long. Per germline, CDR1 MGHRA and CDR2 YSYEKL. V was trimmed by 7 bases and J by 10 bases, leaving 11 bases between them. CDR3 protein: CASKGGGEQFF. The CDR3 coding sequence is TGCGCCAGCAAAGGAGGGGGCGAGCAGTTCTTC.

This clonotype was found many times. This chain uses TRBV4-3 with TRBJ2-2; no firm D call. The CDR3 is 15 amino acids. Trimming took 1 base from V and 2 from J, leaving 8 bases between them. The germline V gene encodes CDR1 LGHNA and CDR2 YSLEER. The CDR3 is CASSQVIGNTGELFF. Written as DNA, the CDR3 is TGCGCCAGCAGCCAAGTGATCGGAAACACCGGGGAGCTGTTTTTT.

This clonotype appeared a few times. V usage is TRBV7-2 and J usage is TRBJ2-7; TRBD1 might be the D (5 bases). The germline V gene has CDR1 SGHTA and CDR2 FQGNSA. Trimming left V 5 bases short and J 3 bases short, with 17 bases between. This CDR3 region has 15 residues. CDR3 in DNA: TGTGCCAGCAGCAACCAAATGGGGCTGAACTACGAGCAGTACTTC. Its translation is CASSNQMGLNYEQYF.

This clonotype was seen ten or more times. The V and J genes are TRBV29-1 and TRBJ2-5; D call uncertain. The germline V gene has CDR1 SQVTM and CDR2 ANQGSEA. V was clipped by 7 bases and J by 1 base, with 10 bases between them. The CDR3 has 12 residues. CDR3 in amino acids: CSAGWSQETQYF. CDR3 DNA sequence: TGCAGCGCGGGCTGGAGCCAAGAGACCCAGTACTTC.

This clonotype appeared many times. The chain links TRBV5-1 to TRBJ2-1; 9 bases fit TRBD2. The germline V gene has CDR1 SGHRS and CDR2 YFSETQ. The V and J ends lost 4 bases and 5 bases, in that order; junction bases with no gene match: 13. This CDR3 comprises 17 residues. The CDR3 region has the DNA TGCGCCAGCAGCCCCGGGTCAAGCGGGAGGTTCCACAATGAGCAGTTCTTC. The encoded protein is CASSPGSSGRFHNEQFF.